The 19 T cell receptor beta chains below all came from one sample that was sequenced in a study of a mutant IDH1 vaccine in newly diagnosed glioma. Produced via immunoSEQ multiplex PCR; TCRdb's table is partial and in-frame only. The sample has about 32,000 clones; around 80% are singletons. Time point reported: week 35, safety follow-up. A 20-mer mutant IDH1 peptide at 300 ug was injected subcutaneously with topical imiquimod. Their antigens are not known. Specimen: PBMCs, collected from a glioma patient whose treatment included an IDH1 peptide vaccine. The receptors here all came from a woman aged 18 to 35 with glioma.

This chain uses TRBV7-9 with TRBJ2-1, with no clear D. The CDR3 covers 15 residues. V lost 5 bases to trimming and J lost 7 bases, with 18 bases between them. Germline V gene data show CDR1 as SEHNR and CDR2 as FQNEAQ (reference sequence). CDR3 protein: CASSPGRLIVNEQFF. The CDR3 bases are TGTGCCAGCAGCCCAGGACGCCTGATCGTAAATGAGCAGTTCTTC.

The chain couples TRBV6-1 to TRBJ1-2, with 8 bases fitting TRBD1. CDR3 length equals 13 residues. Unmatched junction bases numbered 6, after V lost 8 bases and J lost 4 bases. Germline values: CDR1 MNHNS, CDR2 SASEGT. CDR3 bases: TGTGCCAGCGGGACAGGAGTATCCTATGGCTACACCTTC. Translated, it gives CASGTGVSYGYTF.

The table lists this clone with a count of one. The chain couples TRBV10-3 to TRBJ1-4; possibly TRBD1 for D (6 bases). The CDR3 contains 13 residues. Trimming removed 7 bases from V and 4 bases from J, with 10 bases in between. CDR1 and CDR2 (germline): ENHRY, SYGVKD. For the CDR3, the DNA is TGTGCCATCACACAGGGTCATAATGAAAAACTGTTTTTT. This translates into CAITQGHNEKLFF.

The CDR3 region is CASSPAGGNYEQYF. The CDR3 nucleotides read TGTGCCAGCAGTCCCGCCGGGGGGAACTACGAGCAGTACTTC. The gene calls are TRBV27 and TRBJ2-7; 7 positions match TRBD2. CDR1 is MNHEY, CDR2 SMNVEV, per germline (reference sequence). The trim removed 5 bases at V and 3 bases at J, leaving 7 bases unmatched. This CDR3 region has 14 residues.

This chain uses TRBV10-3 with TRBJ1-5, with a possible D match to TRBD1 (5 bases). CDR1 ENHRY and CDR2 SYGVKD come from the germline V gene. Trimming left V 5 bases short and J 4 bases short, with 15 bases between. The length of the CDR3 is 15 residues. The CDR3 is CAISTNLGGNQPQHF. The CDR3 nucleotides read TGTGCCATCAGTACGAATCTCGGGGGTAATCAGCCCCAGCATTTT.

This chain uses TRBV6-5 with TRBJ1-6; no clear D. The germline gives CDR1 MNHEY, CDR2 SVGAGI. This CDR3 comprises 15 residues. The V end lost 5 bases, the J end lost 10 bases, and 18 bases lay between the germline ends. The CDR3 loop is CASSNPSGSWSPLHF. In DNA form, the CDR3 reads TGTGCCAGCAGTAACCCCTCAGGTTCGTGGTCACCCCTCCACTTT.

The genes are TRBV5-6 and TRBJ2-5, with D unclear. The germline V gene has CDR1 SGHDT and CDR2 YYEEEE. The CDR3 has 14 amino acids. V lost 7 bases to trimming and J lost 4 bases, with 17 bases between them. CDR3 loop: CASRFWNAGETQYF. The CDR3 DNA reads TGTGCCAGCCGTTTCTGGAACGCTGGAGAGACCCAGTACTTC.

The chain carries TRBV10-3 and TRBJ2-2; TRBD1 is a possible D gene (6 bases). The CDR3 is 12 amino acids. V was shortened by 5 bases and J by 8 bases, with 9 bases between the two germline ends. The germline V gene has CDR1 ENHRY and CDR2 SYGVKD. The CDR3 is CAISPDRGELFF. The CDR3 DNA follows: TGTGCCATCAGTCCCGACAGGGGGGAGCTGTTTTTT.

J is TRBJ2-7 and V is TRBV14, with D possibly TRBD1 on 7 matching bases. This CDR3 is built from 15 residues. Germline V CDR1 and CDR2: SGHDN, FVKESK. The V end lost 0 bases, the J end lost 4 bases, and 13 bases lay between the germline ends. This chain's CDR3 is CASSQEPGGTYEQYF. For the CDR3, the DNA is TGTGCCAGCAGCCAAGAACCAGGGGGGACGTACGAGCAGTACTTC. Full variable domain (missing parts from reference TRBV14 and TRBJ2-7): EAGVTQFPSHSVIEKGQTVTLRCDPISGHDNLYWYRRVMGKEIKFLLHFVKESKQDESGMPNNRFLAERTGGTYSTLKVQPAELEDSGVYFCASSQEPGGTYEQYFGPGTRLTVT.

The chain links TRBV6-6 to TRBJ2-1; the D gene is possibly TRBD1 (5 bases). The CDR3 contains 14 residues. Trimming cost V 5 bases and J 2 bases, with 10 bases left between them. CDR1 is MNHNY and CDR2 is SVGAGI in the germline V gene (reference sequence). The CDR3 loop is CASSRGPAYNEQFF. CDR3 bases: TGTGCCAGCAGTAGGGGTCCTGCCTACAATGAGCAGTTCTTC.

V gene TRBV19 combines with J gene TRBJ2-1, with 9 bases matching TRBD2. Unmatched junction bases numbered 12, after V lost 8 bases and J lost 4 bases. There are 16 residues in the CDR3. Germline V lookup: CDR1 LNHDA, CDR2 SQIVND (reference sequence). The CDR3 bases are TGTGCCAGTGCGGGAGGGCCCTCTTCCGATTACAATGAGCAGTTCTTC. It yields the protein CASAGGPSSDYNEQFF.

J is TRBJ2-3 and V is TRBV11-2, with D perhaps TRBD2 (7 bases). Germline CDR1 and CDR2: SGHAT and FQNNGV. The CDR3 totals 14 residues. Trimming removed 5 bases at V and 0 bases at J, with 9 bases between. Written as DNA, the CDR3 is TGTGCCAGCAGCCGGGGGGCTAGCACAGATACGCAGTATTTT. This translates into CASSRGASTDTQYF.

The chain employs TRBV19 and TRBJ2-5; D assignment may be TRBD1 or TRBD2 (5 bases each). The CDR3 totals 14 residues. Trimming shortened V by 6 bases and J by 2 bases, and 13 bases separated the two germline ends. From germline, CDR1 is LNHDA and CDR2 SQIVND (reference sequence). CDR3 sequence: CASSTGRSQETQYF. The CDR3 bases are TGTGCCAGTAGCACGGGACGATCTCAAGAGACCCAGTACTTC. The variable domain in full, with the rest retrieved from reference TRBV19 and TRBJ2-5, is DGGITQSPKYLFRKEGQNVTLSCEQNLNHDAMYWYRQDPGQGLRLIYYSQIVNDFQKGDIAEGYSVSREKKESFPLTVTSAQKNPTAFYLCASSTGRSQETQYFGPGTRLLVL.

This rearrangement joins TRBV14 to TRBJ1-3; D gene unclear. The germline V and J ends were trimmed by 1 base and 0 bases, with 7 bases remaining between them. The CDR3 is 15 amino acids. The germline V gene encodes CDR1 SGHDN and CDR2 FVKESK. CDR3 region: CASSQAGTSGNTIYF. The CDR3 DNA reads as TGTGCCAGCAGCCAAGCAGGCACCTCTGGAAACACCATATATTTT.

The V call is TRBV7-9, the J call TRBJ2-7; TRBD1 aligns across 11 bases. After removal of 5 bases from V and 0 bases from J, the junction contained 6 bases not matched to a gene. This CDR3 is built from 16 residues. Per the germline V gene, CDR1 is SEHNR and CDR2 is FQNEAQ (reference sequence). CDR3 sequence reads: CASSHTGTGGSYEQYF. DNA for the CDR3: TGTGCCAGCAGCCACACCGGGACAGGGGGCTCCTACGAGCAGTACTTC.

The J gene is TRBJ2-7, the V gene TRBV2; D is ambiguous. The germline gives CDR1 SNHLY, CDR2 FYNNEI. The CDR3 length is 12 residues. V was clipped by 11 bases and J by 2 bases, with 13 bases between them. The CDR3 sequence is CAFVAATYEQYF. In DNA form, the CDR3 reads TGTGCCTTCGTGGCAGCCACCTACGAGCAGTACTTC. Supplemented by reference TRBV2 and TRBJ2-7, the full variable domain reads EPEVTQTPSHQVTQMGQEVILRCVPISNHLYFYWYRQILGQKVEFLVSFYNNEISEKSEIFDDQFSVERPDGSNFTLKIRSTKLEDSAMYFCAFVAATYEQYFGPGTRLTVT.

The V gene is TRBV23-1, the J gene TRBJ2-7; a possible D gene is TRBD1 (6 bases). TRBV23-1 falls under the ORF class, with uncertain function. This CDR3 is 19 amino acids long. Trimming removed 0 bases at V and 2 bases at J, with 23 bases between. CDR3 nucleotides: TGCGCCAGCAGTCAATCACCGGGACACCGGCTTAATTGTCCCTACGAGCAGTACTTC. Residues: CASSQSPGHRLNCPYEQYF.

The V and J genes are TRBV2 and TRBJ1-5, with 12 bases lining up with TRBD1. After removal of 5 bases from V and 4 bases from J, the junction contained 3 bases not matched to a gene. The length of the CDR3 is 15 residues. CDR1 and CDR2 (germline): SNHLY, FYNNEI. CDR3 in amino acids: CASSWGQGANQPQHF. The CDR3 DNA reads as TGTGCCAGCAGTTGGGGACAGGGGGCAAATCAGCCCCAGCATTTT. Variable domain in full (rest from reference TRBV2 and TRBJ1-5): EPEVTQTPSHQVTQMGQEVILRCVPISNHLYFYWYRQILGQKVEFLVSFYNNEISEKSEIFDDQFSVERPDGSNFTLKIRSTKLEDSAMYFCASSWGQGANQPQHFGDGTRLSIL.

The chain recombines TRBV28 with TRBJ2-7; 11 bases align to TRBD2. J lost 2 bases, V lost 2 bases, and 5 bases had no gene match. The germline CDR1 and CDR2 sequences are MDHEN and SYDVKM. The length of the CDR3 is 16 residues. Here the CDR3 DNA reads TGTGCCAGCAGTTTAATTAGCGGGAGGGCCCCCTACGAGCAGTACTTC. Amino acids: CASSLISGRAPYEQYF. The variable domain in full, with the rest retrieved from reference TRBV28 and TRBJ2-7, is DVKVTQSSRYLVKRTGEKVFLECVQDMDHENMFWYRQDPGLGLRLIYFSYDVKMKEKGDIPEGYSVSREKKERFSLILESASTNQTSMYLCASSLISGRAPYEQYFGPGTRLTVT.